This entry features one TCR beta chain sequence. This entry belongs to a study of cytomegalovirus exposure and HLA in healthy donors. V lost 4 bases and J lost 8, with 14 bases in between. CDR1 is LNHDA and CDR2 is SQIVND in the germline V gene (reference sequence). This CDR3 spans 13 amino acids. With 60 Vbeta and 13 Jbeta primers, the PCR was carried out. Clones were read by immunoSEQ multiplex PCR, and TCRdb kept only the in-frame ones, dropping some. The repertoire consists of over 150,000 clones, with around 63% occurring once and the leading ten covering 3.5% to 5.5%. The TCR was taken from a young woman in good health and CMV-seropositive. This chain connects TRBV19 to TRBJ1-1, with D tentatively TRBD1 (6 bases). The sequenced sample consisted of PBMCs. The CDR3 DNA reads TGTGCCAGTAGTACTTACAGGGTCGTCGAAGCTTTCTTT. Translating gives CASSTYRVVEAFF.